This is a list of T cell receptor beta chains from one sample in a study of OX40 agonist ivuxolimab in advanced cancers. The data were produced by immunoSEQ multiplex PCR, yet TCRdb's version contains in-frame clones alone and is incomplete. This sample has 15,000 or so clones, with approximately 88% found just once. The input for sequencing was CD4+ or CD8+ T cells sorted from blood, taken in a trial of the OX40 agonist ivuxolimab. The receptor set was obtained from an adult with an advanced solid tumor such as melanoma, head and neck, liver or kidney cancer. CDR3s include the opening cysteine and the closing phenylalanine or tryptophan. The order of the fields is J gene, D gene, clone size, V gene, CDR3 protein, CDR3 DNA. The D gene is left open where the match is weak. The listing skips clone size in some rows; elsewhere it reads once, few, many or a size class.

TRBJ1-1,TRBD1,.,TRBV19,CASSIGQGLTEAFF,TGTGCCAGTAGTATCGGACAGGGACTCACTGAAGCTTTCTTT
TRBJ2-7,TRBD1,.,TRBV11-2,CASSVYRGYEQYF,TGTGCCAGCAGCGTCTACAGGGGGTACGAGCAGTACTTC
TRBJ2-5,TRBD1,.,TRBV5-6,CASSTGTGGEETQYF,TGTGCCAGCAGCACCGGGACAGGGGGTGAAGAGACCCAGTACTTC
TRBJ2-2,TRBD1,.,TRBV6-5,CATHQQGTGELFF,TGTGCCACCCATCAACAGGGGACCGGGGAGCTGTTTTTT
TRBJ2-2,.,.,TRBV10-2,CASSKGRRDGNTGELFF,TGCGCCAGCTCTAAGGGGCGGCGGGACGGGAACACCGGGGAGCTGTTTTTT
TRBJ2-7,TRBD1,.,TRBV7-9,CASSSPGQGVYEQYF,TGTGCCAGCAGTAGTCCGGGACAGGGAGTTTACGAGCAGTACTTC
TRBJ2-5,TRBD2,once,TRBV7-2,CASSLRGGGETQYF,TGTGCCAGCAGCTTACGGGGGGGCGGAGAGACCCAGTACTTC
TRBJ2-7,.,.,TRBV7-9,CASSLGGANEQYF,TGTGCCAGCAGCTTGGGGGGGGCCAACGAGCAGTACTTC
TRBJ1-2,.,.,TRBV4-2,CASSQEARKDDYGYTF,TGTGCCAGCAGCCAAGAAGCAAGGAAGGACGACTATGGCTACACCTTC
TRBJ2-2,TRBD2,.,TRBV6-6,CASSSSGRDTGELFF,TGTGCCAGCAGTTCTAGCGGGAGAGACACCGGGGAGCTGTTTTTT
TRBJ2-1,.,.,TRBV11-3,CASSLDRLAYYNEQFF,TGTGCCAGCAGCTTAGATCGATTAGCGTACTACAATGAGCAGTTCTTC
TRBJ2-2,TRBD2,.,TRBV14,CASSQDQYWTSRTGELFF,TGTGCCAGCAGCCAAGATCAATACTGGACTAGTCGGACCGGGGAGCTGTTTTTT
TRBJ1-2,.,few,TRBV11-3,CASSPQTTSYGYTF,TGTGCCAGCAGCCCCCAGACCACCTCATATGGCTACACCTTC
TRBJ2-6,.,.,TRBV9,CASSVGGGGSGANVLTF,TGTGCCAGCAGCGTCGGAGGTGGGGGCTCAGGGGCCAACGTCCTGACTTTC
TRBJ2-1,TRBD1,few,TRBV13,CASSLERDRVDDEQFF,TGTGCCAGCAGCTTAGAACGGGACAGGGTTGATGATGAGCAGTTCTTC
TRBJ2-7,.,.,TRBV29-1,CSVEDYREGHYEQYF,TGCAGCGTTGAAGATTACAGGGAAGGTCATTACGAGCAGTACTTC
TRBJ1-2,TRBD1,.,TRBV19,CASSITQGDGYTF,TGTGCCAGTAGTATAACCCAGGGGGACGGCTACACCTTC
TRBJ2-3,TRBD2,.,TRBV4-3,CASSQGSGGADTQYF,TGCGCCAGCAGCCAAGGTAGCGGGGGGGCGGATACGCAGTATTTT
TRBJ1-3,.,.,TRBV4-3,CASSQGVGNTIYF,TGCGCCAGCAGCCAAGGGGTTGGAAACACCATATATTTT
TRBJ2-1,TRBD1,.,TRBV4-3,CASSQGQGSYNEQFF,TGCGCCAGCAGCCAAGGACAGGGGTCCTACAATGAGCAGTTCTTC
TRBJ1-2,.,.,TRBV4-3,CASSQAEHYGYTF,TGCGCCAGCAGCCAAGCAGAGCACTATGGCTACACCTTC
TRBJ2-3,TRBD2,.,TRBV14,CASSQGTSGTDTQYF,TGTGCCAGCAGCCAAGGGACTAGCGGCACAGATACGCAGTATTTT